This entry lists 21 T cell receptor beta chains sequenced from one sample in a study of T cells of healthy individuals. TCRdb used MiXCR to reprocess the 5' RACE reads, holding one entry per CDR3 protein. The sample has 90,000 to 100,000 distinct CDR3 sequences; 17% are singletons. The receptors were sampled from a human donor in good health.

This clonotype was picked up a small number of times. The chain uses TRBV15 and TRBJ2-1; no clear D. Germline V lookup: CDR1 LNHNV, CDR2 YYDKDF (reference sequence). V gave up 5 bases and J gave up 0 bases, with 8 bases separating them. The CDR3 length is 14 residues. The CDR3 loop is CATSWMGSYNEQFF. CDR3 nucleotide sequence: TGTGCCACCAGCTGGATGGGCTCCTACAATGAGCAGTTCTTC. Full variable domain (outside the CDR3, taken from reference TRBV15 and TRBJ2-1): DAMVIQNPRYQVTQFGKPVTLSCSQTLNHNVMYWYQQKSSQAPKLLFHYYDKDFNNEADTPDNFQSRRPNTSFCFLDIRSPGLGDTAMYLCATSWMGSYNEQFFGPGTRLTVL.

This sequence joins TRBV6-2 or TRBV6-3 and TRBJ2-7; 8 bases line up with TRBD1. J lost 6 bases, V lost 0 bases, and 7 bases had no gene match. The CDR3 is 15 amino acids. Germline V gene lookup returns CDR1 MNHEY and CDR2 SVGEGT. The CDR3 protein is CASSYSTGARSEQYF. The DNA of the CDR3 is TGTGCCAGCAGTTACTCGACAGGGGCGCGTTCCGAGCAGTACTTC.

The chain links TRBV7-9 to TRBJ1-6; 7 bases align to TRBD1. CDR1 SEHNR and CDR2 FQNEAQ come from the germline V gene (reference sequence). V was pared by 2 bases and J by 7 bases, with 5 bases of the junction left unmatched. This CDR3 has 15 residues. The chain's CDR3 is CASSLTGQINSPLHF. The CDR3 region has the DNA TGTGCCAGCAGCTTAACGGGACAGATCAATTCACCCCTCCACTTT.

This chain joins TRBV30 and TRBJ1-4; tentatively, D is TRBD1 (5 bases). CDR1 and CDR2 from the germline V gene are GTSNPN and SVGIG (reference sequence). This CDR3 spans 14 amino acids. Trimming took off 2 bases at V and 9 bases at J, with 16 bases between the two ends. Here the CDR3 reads CAWSTQGGNKKLFF. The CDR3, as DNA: TGTGCCTGGAGTACCCAGGGCGGCAATAAAAAACTGTTTTTT.

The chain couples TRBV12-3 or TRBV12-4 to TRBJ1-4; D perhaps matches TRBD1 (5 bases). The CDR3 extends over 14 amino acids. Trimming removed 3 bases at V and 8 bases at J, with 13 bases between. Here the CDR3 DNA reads TGTGCCAGCAGTTTCTTAGGGGATTGGGAAAAACTGTTTTTT. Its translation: CASSFLGDWEKLFF.

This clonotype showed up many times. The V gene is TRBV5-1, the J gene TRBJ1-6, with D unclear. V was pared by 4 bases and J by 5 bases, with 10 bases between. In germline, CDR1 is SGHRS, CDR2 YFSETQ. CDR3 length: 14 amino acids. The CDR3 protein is CASSLWTDNSPLHF. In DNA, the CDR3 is TGCGCCAGCAGCCTATGGACGGATAATTCACCCCTCCACTTT. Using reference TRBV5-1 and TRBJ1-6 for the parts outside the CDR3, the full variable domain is KAGVTQTPRYLIKTRGQQVTLSCSPISGHRSVSWYQQTPGQGLQFLFEYFSETQRNKGNFPGRFSGRQFSNSRSEMNVSTLELGDSALYLCASSLWTDNSPLHFGNGTRLTVT.

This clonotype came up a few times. The DNA for the CDR3 is TGTGCCTGGAGTACCCTAAGATTAGCCACTGAAGCTTTCTTT. As protein: CAWSTLRLATEAFF. The chain carries TRBV30 and TRBJ1-1; D remains unclear. This CDR3 contains 14 residues. The germline V and J ends were trimmed by 2 bases and 4 bases, with 14 bases remaining between them. The V gene's germline CDR1 is GTSNPN and CDR2 SVGIG (reference sequence).

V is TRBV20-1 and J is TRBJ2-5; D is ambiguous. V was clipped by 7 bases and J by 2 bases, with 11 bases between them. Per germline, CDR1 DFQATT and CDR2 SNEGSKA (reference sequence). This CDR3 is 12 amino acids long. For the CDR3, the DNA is TGCAGTGTCTTTCCGACTCAAGAGACCCAGTACTTC. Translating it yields CSVFPTQETQYF.

The CDR3 region is CASILGTVGQPQHF. The CDR3 coding sequence is TGTGCCAGCATCCTTGGGACGGTCGGCCAGCCCCAGCATTTT. The V and J genes are TRBV6-6 and TRBJ1-5; TRBD1 might be the D (5 bases). The germline gives CDR1 MNHNY, CDR2 SVGAGI (reference sequence). The CDR3 loop spans 14 amino acids. The V end lost 7 bases, the J end lost 7 bases, and 17 bases lay between the germline ends.

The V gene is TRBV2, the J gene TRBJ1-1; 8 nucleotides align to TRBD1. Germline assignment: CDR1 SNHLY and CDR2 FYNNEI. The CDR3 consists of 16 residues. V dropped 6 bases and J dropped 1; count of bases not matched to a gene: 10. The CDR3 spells CASSQRTGSGNTEAFF. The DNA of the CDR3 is TGTGCCAGCAGCCAGAGGACAGGGAGTGGGAACACTGAAGCTTTCTTT.

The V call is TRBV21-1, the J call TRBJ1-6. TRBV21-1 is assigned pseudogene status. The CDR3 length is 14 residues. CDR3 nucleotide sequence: TGTGCCAGCAGCAGTTCGCCACATAATTCACCCCTCCACTTT. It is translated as CASSSSPHNSPLHF.

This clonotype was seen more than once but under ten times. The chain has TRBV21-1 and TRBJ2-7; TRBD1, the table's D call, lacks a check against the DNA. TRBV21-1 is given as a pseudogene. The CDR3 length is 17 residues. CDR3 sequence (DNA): TGTGCCAGCAGCAAAATAAGGGCCGGAGGGGGCAAGGACGAGCAGTACTTC. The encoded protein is CASSKIRAGGGKDEQYF.

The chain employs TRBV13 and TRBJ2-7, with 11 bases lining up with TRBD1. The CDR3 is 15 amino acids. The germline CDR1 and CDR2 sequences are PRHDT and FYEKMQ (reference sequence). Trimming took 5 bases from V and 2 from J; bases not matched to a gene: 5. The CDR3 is CASSAGTGGPYEQYF. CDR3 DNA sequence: TGTGCCAGCAGCGCCGGGACAGGGGGTCCCTACGAGCAGTACTTC.

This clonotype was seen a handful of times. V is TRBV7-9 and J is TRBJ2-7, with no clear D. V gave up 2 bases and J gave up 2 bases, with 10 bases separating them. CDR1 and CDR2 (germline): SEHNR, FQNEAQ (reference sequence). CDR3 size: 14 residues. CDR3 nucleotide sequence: TGTGCCAGCAGCTTAAGCCCGCTGCCCTACGAGCAGTACTTC. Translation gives CASSLSPLPYEQYF.

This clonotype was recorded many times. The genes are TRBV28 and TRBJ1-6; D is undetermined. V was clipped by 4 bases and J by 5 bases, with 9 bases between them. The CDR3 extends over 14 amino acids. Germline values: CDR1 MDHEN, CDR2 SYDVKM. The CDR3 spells CASSSGPNNSPLHF. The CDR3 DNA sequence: TGTGCCAGCAGTTCCGGACCGAATAATTCACCCCTCCACTTT.

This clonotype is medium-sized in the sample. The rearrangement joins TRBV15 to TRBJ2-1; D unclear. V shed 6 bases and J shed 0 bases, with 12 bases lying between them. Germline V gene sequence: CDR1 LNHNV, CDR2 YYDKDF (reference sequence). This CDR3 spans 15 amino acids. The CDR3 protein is CATSPYGSSYNEQFF. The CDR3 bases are TGTGCCACCAGTCCCTATGGAAGCTCCTACAATGAGCAGTTCTTC.

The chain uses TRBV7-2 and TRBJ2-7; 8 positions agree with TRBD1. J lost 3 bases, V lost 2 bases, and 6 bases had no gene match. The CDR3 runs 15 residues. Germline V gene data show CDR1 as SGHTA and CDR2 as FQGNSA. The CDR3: CASSLNPTGGYEQYF. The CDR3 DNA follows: TGTGCCAGCAGCTTAAATCCTACAGGGGGCTACGAGCAGTACTTC.

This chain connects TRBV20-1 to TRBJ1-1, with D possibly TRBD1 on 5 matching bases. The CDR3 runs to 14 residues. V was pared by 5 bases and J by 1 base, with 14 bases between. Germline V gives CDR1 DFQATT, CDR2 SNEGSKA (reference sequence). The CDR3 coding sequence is TGCAGTGCTCGGGGGGAGGTATGGAACACTGAAGCTTTCTTT. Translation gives CSARGEVWNTEAFF.

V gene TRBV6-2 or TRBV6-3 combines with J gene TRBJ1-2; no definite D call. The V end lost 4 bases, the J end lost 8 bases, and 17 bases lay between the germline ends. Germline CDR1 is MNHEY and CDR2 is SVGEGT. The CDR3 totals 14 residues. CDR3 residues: CASSSLQWRGGYTF. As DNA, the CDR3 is TGTGCCAGCAGTTCACTCCAATGGCGAGGAGGCTACACCTTC.

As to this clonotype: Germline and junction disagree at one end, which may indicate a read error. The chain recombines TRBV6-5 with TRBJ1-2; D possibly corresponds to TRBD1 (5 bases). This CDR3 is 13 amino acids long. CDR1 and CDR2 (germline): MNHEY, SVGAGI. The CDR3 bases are TGTGCCAGCAGTTACGGTCGGGGCTATGGCTACAACTTC. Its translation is CASSYGRGYGYNF.

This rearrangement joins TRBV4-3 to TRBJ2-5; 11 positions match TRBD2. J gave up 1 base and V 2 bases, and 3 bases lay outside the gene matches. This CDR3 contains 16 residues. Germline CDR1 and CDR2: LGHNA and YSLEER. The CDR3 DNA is TGCGCCAGCAGCCAAAAGACTAGCGGGGCCCAAGAGACCCAGTACTTC. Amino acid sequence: CASSQKTSGAQETQYF.